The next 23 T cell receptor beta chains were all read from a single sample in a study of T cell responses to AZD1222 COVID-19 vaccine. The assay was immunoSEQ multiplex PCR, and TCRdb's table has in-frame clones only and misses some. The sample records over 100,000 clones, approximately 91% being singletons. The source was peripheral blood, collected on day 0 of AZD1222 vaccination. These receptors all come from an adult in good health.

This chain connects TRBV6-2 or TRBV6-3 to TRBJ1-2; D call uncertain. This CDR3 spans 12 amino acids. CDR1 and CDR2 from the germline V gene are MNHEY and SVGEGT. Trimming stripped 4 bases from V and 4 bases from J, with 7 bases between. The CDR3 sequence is CASSFRSYGYTF. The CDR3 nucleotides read TGTGCCAGCAGTTTCCGGTCCTATGGCTACACCTTC.

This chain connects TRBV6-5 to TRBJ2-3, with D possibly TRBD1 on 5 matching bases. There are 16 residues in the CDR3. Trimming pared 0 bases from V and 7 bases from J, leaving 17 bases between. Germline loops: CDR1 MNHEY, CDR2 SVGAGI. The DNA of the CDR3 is TGTGCCAGCAGTTACTCGGGGCACGCCACTCGGAATACGCAGTATTTT. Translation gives CASSYSGHATRNTQYF.

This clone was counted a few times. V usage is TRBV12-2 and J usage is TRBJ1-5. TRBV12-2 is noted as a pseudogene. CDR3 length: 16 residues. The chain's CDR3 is CASRRPFGRNNQPQHF. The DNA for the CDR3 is TGTGCAAGTCGCCGACCCTTTGGGAGAAACAATCAGCCCCAGCATTTT.

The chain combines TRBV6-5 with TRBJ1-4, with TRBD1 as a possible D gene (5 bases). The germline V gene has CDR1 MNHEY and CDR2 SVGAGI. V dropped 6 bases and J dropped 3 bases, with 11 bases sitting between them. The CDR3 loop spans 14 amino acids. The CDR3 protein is CASRTRQSNEKLFF. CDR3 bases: TGTGCCAGCAGGACTAGACAGTCTAATGAAAAACTGTTTTTT.

For the CDR3, the DNA is TGTGCCAGCAGCTATTGGGGGTCCCCGAATGAAAAACTGTTTTTT. Translation gives CASSYWGSPNEKLFF. This chain uses TRBV7-9 with TRBJ1-4; D is possibly TRBD1 (5 bases). Germline V gene lookup returns CDR1 SEHNR and CDR2 FQNEAQ (reference sequence). This CDR3 comprises 15 residues. V was trimmed by 4 bases and J by 5 bases, leaving 14 bases between them.

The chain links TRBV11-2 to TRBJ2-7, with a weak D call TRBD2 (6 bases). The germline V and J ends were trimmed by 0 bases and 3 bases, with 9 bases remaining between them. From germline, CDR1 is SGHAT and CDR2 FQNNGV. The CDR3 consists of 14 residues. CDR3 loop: CASSLDTTSYEQYF. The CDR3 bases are TGTGCCAGCAGCTTAGATACGACTAGCTACGAGCAGTACTTC.

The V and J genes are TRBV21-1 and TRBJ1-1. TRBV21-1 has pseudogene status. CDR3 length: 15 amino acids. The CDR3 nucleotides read TGTGCCAGCAGCAAAGACTCGGAACCGAACACTGAAGCTTTCTTT. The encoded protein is CASSKDSEPNTEAFF.

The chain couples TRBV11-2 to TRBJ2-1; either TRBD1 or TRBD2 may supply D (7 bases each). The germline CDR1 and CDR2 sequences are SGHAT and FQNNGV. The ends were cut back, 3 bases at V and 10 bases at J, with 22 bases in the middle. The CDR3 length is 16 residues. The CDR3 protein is CASSFLGGTDWREQFF. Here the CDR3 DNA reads TGTGCCAGCAGCTTCCTCGGGGGGACAGACTGGCGAGAGCAGTTCTTC. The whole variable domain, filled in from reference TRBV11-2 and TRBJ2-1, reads EAGVAQSPRYKIIEKRQSVAFWCNPISGHATLYWYQQILGQGPKLLIQFQNNGVVDDSQLPKDRFSAERLKGVDSTLKIQPAKLEDSAVYLCASSFLGGTDWREQFFGPGTRLTVL.

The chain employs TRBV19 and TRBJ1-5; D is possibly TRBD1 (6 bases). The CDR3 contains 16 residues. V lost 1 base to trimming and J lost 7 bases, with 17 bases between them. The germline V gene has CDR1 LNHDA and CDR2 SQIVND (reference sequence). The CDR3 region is CASSIVPGQLRQPQHF. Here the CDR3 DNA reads TGTGCCAGTAGTATAGTCCCTGGACAGCTGAGACAGCCCCAGCATTTT.

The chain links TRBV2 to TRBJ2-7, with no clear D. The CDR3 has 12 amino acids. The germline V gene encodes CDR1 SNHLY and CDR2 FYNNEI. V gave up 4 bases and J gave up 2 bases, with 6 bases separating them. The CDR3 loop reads CASSGITYEQYF. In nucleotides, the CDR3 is TGTGCCAGCAGTGGCATAACCTACGAGCAGTACTTC. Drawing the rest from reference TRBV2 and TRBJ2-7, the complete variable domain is EPEVTQTPSHQVTQMGQEVILRCVPISNHLYFYWYRQILGQKVEFLVSFYNNEISEKSEIFDDQFSVERPDGSNFTLKIRSTKLEDSAMYFCASSGITYEQYFGPGTRLTVT.

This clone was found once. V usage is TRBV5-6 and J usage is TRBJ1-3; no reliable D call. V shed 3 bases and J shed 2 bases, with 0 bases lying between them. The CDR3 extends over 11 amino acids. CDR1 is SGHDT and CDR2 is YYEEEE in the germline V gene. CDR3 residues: CASSSGNTIYF. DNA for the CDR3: TGTGCCAGCAGCTCTGGAAACACCATATATTTT.

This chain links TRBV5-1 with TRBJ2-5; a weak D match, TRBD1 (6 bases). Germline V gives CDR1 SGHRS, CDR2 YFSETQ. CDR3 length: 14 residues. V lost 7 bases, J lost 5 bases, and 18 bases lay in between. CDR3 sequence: CASQITGLGETQYF. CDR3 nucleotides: TGCGCCAGCCAAATTACAGGGTTAGGTGAGACCCAGTACTTC.

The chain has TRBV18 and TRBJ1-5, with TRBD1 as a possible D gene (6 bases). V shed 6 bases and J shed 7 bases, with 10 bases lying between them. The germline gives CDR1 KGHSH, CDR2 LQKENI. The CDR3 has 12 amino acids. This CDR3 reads CASSGANQPQHF. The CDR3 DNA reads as TGTGCCAGCTCGGGGGCAAACCAGCCCCAGCATTTT. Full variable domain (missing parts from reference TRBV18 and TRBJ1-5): NAGVMQNPRHLVRRRGQEARLRCSPMKGHSHVYWYRQLPEEGLKFMVYLQKENIIDESGMPKERFSAEFPKEGPSILRIQQVVRGDSAAYFCASSGANQPQHFGDGTRLSIL.

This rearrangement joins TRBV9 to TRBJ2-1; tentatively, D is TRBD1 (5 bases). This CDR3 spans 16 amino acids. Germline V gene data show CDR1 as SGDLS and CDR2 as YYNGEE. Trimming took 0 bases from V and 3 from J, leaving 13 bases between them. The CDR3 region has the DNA TGTGCCAGCAGCGTAGGAGGTACAGGCCTCTACAATGAGCAGTTCTTC. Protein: CASSVGGTGLYNEQFF. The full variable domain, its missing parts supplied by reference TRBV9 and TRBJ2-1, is DSGVTQTPKHLITATGQRVTLRCSPRSGDLSVYWYQQSLDQGLQFLIQYYNGEERAKGNILERFSAQQFPDLHSELNLSSLELGDSALYFCASSVGGTGLYNEQFFGPGTRLTVL.

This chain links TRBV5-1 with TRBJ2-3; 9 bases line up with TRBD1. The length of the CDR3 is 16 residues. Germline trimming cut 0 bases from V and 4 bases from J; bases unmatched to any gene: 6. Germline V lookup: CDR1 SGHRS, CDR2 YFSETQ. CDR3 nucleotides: TGCGCCAGCAGCTTGGGGGCGACAGGGGGTGCAGATACGCAGTATTTT. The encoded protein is CASSLGATGGADTQYF.

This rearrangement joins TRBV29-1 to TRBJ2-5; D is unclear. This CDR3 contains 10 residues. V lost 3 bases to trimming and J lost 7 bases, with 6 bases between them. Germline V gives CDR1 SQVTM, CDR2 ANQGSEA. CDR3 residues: CSVELGTQYF. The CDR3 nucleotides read TGCAGCGTTGAGCTTGGGACCCAGTACTTC.

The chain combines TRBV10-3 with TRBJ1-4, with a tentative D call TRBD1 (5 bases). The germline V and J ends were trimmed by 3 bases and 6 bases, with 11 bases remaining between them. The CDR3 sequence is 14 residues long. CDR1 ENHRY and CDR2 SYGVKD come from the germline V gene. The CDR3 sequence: CAISELGGDEKLFF. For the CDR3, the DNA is TGTGCCATCAGTGAATTGGGGGGGGATGAAAAACTGTTTTTT.

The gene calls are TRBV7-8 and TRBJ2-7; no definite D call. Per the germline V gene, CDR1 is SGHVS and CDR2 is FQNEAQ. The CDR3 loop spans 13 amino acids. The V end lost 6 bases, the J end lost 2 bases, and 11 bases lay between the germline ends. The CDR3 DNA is TGTGCCAGCAGACCGTCGCGTACCTACGAGCAGTACTTC. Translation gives CASRPSRTYEQYF.

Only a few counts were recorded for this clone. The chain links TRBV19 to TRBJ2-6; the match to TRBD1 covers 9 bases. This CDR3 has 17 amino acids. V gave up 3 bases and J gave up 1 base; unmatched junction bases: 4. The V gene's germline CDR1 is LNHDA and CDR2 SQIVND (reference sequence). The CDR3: CASSMGTGRSGANVLTF. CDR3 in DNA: TGTGCCAGTAGTATGGGGACAGGGCGTTCTGGGGCCAACGTCCTGACTTTC.

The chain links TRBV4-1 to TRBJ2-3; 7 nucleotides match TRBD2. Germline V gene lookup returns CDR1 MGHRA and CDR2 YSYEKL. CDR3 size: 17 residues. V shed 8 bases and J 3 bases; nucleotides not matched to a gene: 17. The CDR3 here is CASSGGGRRRRTDTQYF. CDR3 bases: TGCGCCAGCTCGGGCGGGGGTAGGAGACGGAGGACAGATACGCAGTATTTT.

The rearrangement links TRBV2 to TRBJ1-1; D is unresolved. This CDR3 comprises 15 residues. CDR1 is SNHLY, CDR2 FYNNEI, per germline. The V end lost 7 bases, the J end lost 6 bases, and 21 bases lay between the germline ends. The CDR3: CASTQFGTDGAEAFF. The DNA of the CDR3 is TGTGCCAGCACTCAATTTGGAACCGACGGGGCTGAAGCTTTCTTT.

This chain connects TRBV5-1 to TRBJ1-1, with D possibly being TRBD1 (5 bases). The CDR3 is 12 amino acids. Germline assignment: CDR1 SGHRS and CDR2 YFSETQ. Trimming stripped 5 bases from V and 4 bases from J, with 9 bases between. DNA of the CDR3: TGCGCCAGCAGTCGGGGCGGCACTGAAGCTTTCTTT. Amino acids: CASSRGGTEAFF.

The chain's CDR3 is CASRTPSSYNEQFF. CDR3 nucleotides: TGCGCCAGCAGGACCCCGAGCTCCTACAATGAGCAGTTCTTC. The gene calls are TRBV10-2 and TRBJ2-1; D unresolved. Germline CDR1 is WSHSY and CDR2 is SAAADI. The V end lost 6 bases, the J end lost 0 bases, and 9 bases lay between the germline ends. The CDR3 sequence is 14 residues long.